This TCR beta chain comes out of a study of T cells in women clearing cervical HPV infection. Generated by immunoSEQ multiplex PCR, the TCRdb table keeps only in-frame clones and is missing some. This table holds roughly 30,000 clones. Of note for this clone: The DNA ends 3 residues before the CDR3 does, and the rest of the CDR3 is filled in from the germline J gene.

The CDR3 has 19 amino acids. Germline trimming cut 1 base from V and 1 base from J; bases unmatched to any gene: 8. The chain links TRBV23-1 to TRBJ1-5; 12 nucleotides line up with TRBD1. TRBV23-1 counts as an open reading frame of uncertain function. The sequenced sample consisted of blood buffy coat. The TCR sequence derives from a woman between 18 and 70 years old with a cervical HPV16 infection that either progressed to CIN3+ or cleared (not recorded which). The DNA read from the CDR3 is TGCGCCAGCAGTCAATGGGACAGGGGGCGTGTGACCAGCAATCAGCCC. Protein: CASSQWDRGRVTSNQP. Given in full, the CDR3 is CASSQWDRGRVTSNQPQHF.